The 20 T cell receptor beta chains presented below share a single source sample, sequenced in a study of shared clonotypes between healthy human individuals (TCRdb year 2020). The library was prepared using the immunoSEQ multiplex PCR assay. The source is immuneACCESS, and TCRdb retained only in-frame sequences with V and J called. Part of the clones is not carried over; for the studies checked, unresolved V genes explain less than half of this, and the remainder is unexplained. The sample includes 2 million to 2.5 million clones, with about 94% observed a single time. Roughly 1% of the sample belongs to the ten largest clones. For the CD8 naive samples, CD45RO-negative cells were positively selected for CCR7, yielding a CD45RA+CCR7+ population from which TemRA cells were excluded. The sequencing sample was made of naive CD8+ T cells sorted from blood. The label giving this sample's cell subset or site can be read as: CD45RA+CCR7+. The receptors were gathered from a man aged 18 to 35 in good health.

The chain is built from TRBV2 and TRBJ2-1, with TRBD2 as a possible D gene (5 bases). Trimming stripped 8 bases from V and 5 bases from J, with 10 bases between. CDR3 length: 12 residues. In germline, CDR1 is SNHLY, CDR2 FYNNEI. The CDR3 region is CASGLGNNEQFF. The CDR3 DNA reads TGTGCCAGCGGGCTCGGGAACAATGAGCAGTTCTTC.

This chain connects TRBV7-9 to TRBJ1-2; a weak D match, TRBD1 (5 bases). From germline, CDR1 is SEHNR and CDR2 FQNEAQ (reference sequence). The V end was cut by 3 bases, the J end by 5 bases, with 13 bases between. The length of the CDR3 is 14 residues. The CDR3 DNA sequence: TGTGCCAGCAGCTTTGAACAGGATGGGTATGGCTACACCTTC. This sequence encodes CASSFEQDGYGYTF.

J is TRBJ1-1 and V is TRBV4-3; unclear D gene. The CDR3 covers 14 residues. Germline V gives CDR1 LGHNA, CDR2 YSLEER. The V end lost 0 bases, the J end lost 1 base, and 6 bases lay between the germline ends. The CDR3 DNA sequence: TGCGCCAGCAGCCAAGAAAGGACGAACACTGAAGCTTTCTTT. This encodes CASSQERTNTEAFF.

The genes are TRBV4-1 and TRBJ2-7; the D is unclear. CDR3 size: 18 residues. Germline-derived CDR1 and CDR2 are MGHRA and YSYEKL. Trimming removed 0 bases at V and 0 bases at J, with 18 bases between. The CDR3 loop is CASSQDPLSGELSYEQYF. Written as DNA, the CDR3 is TGCGCCAGCAGCCAAGATCCCCTTTCTGGAGAGCTCTCCTACGAGCAGTACTTC.

The CDR3 nucleotides read TGTGCCAGCAGCTTGGGACTAGCGGGAGGTCCTACCTACGAGCAGTACTTC. Translating gives CASSLGLAGGPTYEQYF. V and J are TRBV5-6 and TRBJ2-7; 13 bases fit TRBD2. CDR1 is SGHDT and CDR2 is YYEEEE in the germline V gene. The ends lost 0 bases at V and 2 bases at J; junction bases unmatched: 5. The CDR3 loop spans 17 amino acids.

This chain links TRBV14 with TRBJ1-4; 9 bases match TRBD1. The CDR3 sequence is 13 residues long. The germline CDR1 and CDR2 sequences are SGHDN and FVKESK. Trimming removed 11 bases from V and 8 bases from J; junction bases left unmatched: 9. CDR3 loop: CADRGVGCEKLFF. In DNA, the CDR3 is TGTGCCGACAGGGGGGTGGGGTGCGAAAAACTGTTTTTT. Variable domain in full (rest from reference TRBV14 and TRBJ1-4): EAGVTQFPSHSVIEKGQTVTLRCDPISGHDNLYWYRRVMGKEIKFLLHFVKESKQDESGMPNNRFLAERTGGTYSTLKVQPAELEDSGVYFCADRGVGCEKLFFGSGTQLSVL.

V gene TRBV27 combines with J gene TRBJ1-6; D perhaps matches TRBD1 (6 bases). V lost 2 bases and J lost 0, with 8 bases in between. CDR1 is MNHEY, CDR2 SMNVEV, per germline (reference sequence). CDR3 length: 16 amino acids. CDR3 in DNA: TGTGCCAGCAGTTTAACAGGGCCCTCCTATAATTCACCCCTCCACTTT. Its translation: CASSLTGPSYNSPLHF.

This clone was observed a single time. The chain combines TRBV5-1 with TRBJ2-7; D gene unclear. The CDR3 extends over 15 amino acids. CDR1 is SGHRS and CDR2 is YFSETQ in the germline V gene. The V end was cut by 0 bases, the J end by 2 bases, with 12 bases between. CDR3 in DNA: TGCGCCAGCAGCTTGGCCTCAGCCACAACCTACGAGCAGTACTTC. Translating gives CASSLASATTYEQYF.

About this clone: Other DNA sequences from this sample encode an identical CDR3 as well. The chain employs TRBV4-3 and TRBJ2-7; 7 nucleotides line up with TRBD1. Germline V CDR1 and CDR2: LGHNA, YSLEER. V lost 0 bases and J lost 5; bases outside the gene matches: 4. The CDR3 is 14 residues long. The CDR3 region has the DNA TGCGCCAGCAGCCAAGATAGGGGGCTGGACGAGCAGTACTTC. Amino acid sequence: CASSQDRGLDEQYF.

The chain uses TRBV19 and TRBJ1-1, with TRBD1 matching over 7 bases. This CDR3 is 15 amino acids long. Trimming took 0 bases from V and 1 from J; bases not matched to a gene: 2. Germline lookup yields CDR1 LNHDA and CDR2 SQIVND (reference sequence). In DNA form, the CDR3 reads TGTGCCAGTAGTATAGACCGGGACAGGAACACTGAAGCTTTCTTT. Its protein is CASSIDRDRNTEAFF.

This clone came up once. The chain joins TRBV6-6 to TRBJ2-7; the D gene could be TRBD1 or TRBD2 (5 bases each). CDR1 is MNHNY and CDR2 is SVGAGI in the germline V gene (reference sequence). Trimming took off 4 bases at V and 6 bases at J, with 13 bases between the two ends. CDR3 length equals 13 residues. This CDR3 reads CASSWDLSAEQYF. The CDR3 DNA sequence: TGTGCCAGCAGTTGGGACCTGTCTGCCGAGCAGTACTTC.

The chain recombines TRBV18 with TRBJ2-7, with D unclear. V was pared by 2 bases and J by 2 bases, with 10 bases between. Per germline, CDR1 KGHSH and CDR2 LQKENI. CDR3 length equals 14 residues. CDR3 sequence: CASSPSGPPYEQYF. The CDR3 DNA follows: TGTGCCAGCTCACCATCTGGGCCTCCCTACGAGCAGTACTTC.

V gene TRBV29-1 combines with J gene TRBJ2-7; 10 bases fit TRBD1. In germline, CDR1 is SQVTM, CDR2 ANQGSEA. Germline trimming cut 1 base from V and 3 bases from J; bases unmatched to any gene: 6. The CDR3 is 15 amino acids. CDR3 sequence (DNA): TGCAGCGTTGAAGGAAGACAGGGGGCTTTCTACGAGCAGTACTTC. It is translated as CSVEGRQGAFYEQYF.

With respect to this clone: Other DNA sequences within the sample encode an identical CDR3. This rearrangement joins TRBV27 to TRBJ2-7; no clear D gene. CDR3 length: 14 residues. Trimming pared 0 bases from V and 0 bases from J, leaving 6 bases between. The germline V gene encodes CDR1 MNHEY and CDR2 SMNVEV (reference sequence). CDR3 loop: CASSLSSSSYEQYF. The CDR3 bases are TGTGCCAGCAGTTTATCATCCAGCTCCTACGAGCAGTACTTC.

This clone was picked up a small number of times. The CDR3 is CASSLFGSGDTDTQYF. The CDR3 DNA sequence: TGTGCCAGCAGTTTATTCGGTAGCGGGGATACAGATACGCAGTATTTT. The chain couples TRBV28 to TRBJ2-3; 8 positions agree with TRBD2. Looked up from germline, CDR1 is MDHEN and CDR2 is SYDVKM. Trimming took 1 base from V and 3 from J; bases not matched to a gene: 6. The CDR3 loop spans 16 amino acids.

The J gene is TRBJ2-7, the V gene TRBV18, with D tentatively TRBD2 (5 bases). The CDR3 extends over 15 amino acids. The germline V gene encodes CDR1 KGHSH and CDR2 LQKENI. The ends were cut back, 2 bases at V and 0 bases at J, with 11 bases in the middle. Written as DNA, the CDR3 is TGTGCCAGCTCACCAGAGGAAGGGAGCTCCTACGAGCAGTACTTC. It specifies CASSPEEGSSYEQYF.

This chain joins TRBV19 and TRBJ1-6; TRBD1 matches at 7 bases. In germline, CDR1 is LNHDA, CDR2 SQIVND (reference sequence). The V segment lost 4 bases and the J segment 4 bases; nucleotides outside the gene matches: 16. CDR3 size: 19 residues. The CDR3 DNA reads as TGTGCCAGTAGTACTGAGAAATGGAACAGGGGCGGATATAATTCACCCCTCCACTTT. Translating gives CASSTEKWNRGGYNSPLHF. Drawing the rest from reference TRBV19 and TRBJ1-6, the complete variable domain is DGGITQSPKYLFRKEGQNVTLSCEQNLNHDAMYWYRQDPGQGLRLIYYSQIVNDFQKGDIAEGYSVSREKKESFPLTVTSAQKNPTAFYLCASSTEKWNRGGYNSPLHFGNGTRLTVT.

This sequence joins TRBV6-1 and TRBJ1-2; unclear D gene. Germline CDR1 and CDR2: MNHNS and SASEGT. The CDR3 runs 13 residues. The ends were cut back, 7 bases at V and 0 bases at J, with 9 bases in the middle. The CDR3 sequence: CASNSLTNYGYTF. The CDR3 nucleotides read TGTGCCAGCAACAGCCTCACTAACTATGGCTACACCTTC.

Only one count was recorded for this clone. The chain combines TRBV27 with TRBJ2-1, with D unclear. This CDR3 has 14 residues. Germline CDR1 is MNHEY and CDR2 is SMNVEV (reference sequence). V lost 2 bases and J lost 8, with 13 bases in between. The CDR3 protein is CASSLRRSLYEQFF. DNA of the CDR3: TGTGCCAGCAGTTTACGGCGGAGCCTTTATGAGCAGTTCTTC.

CDR3 residues: CASSPGRLYEQYF. The CDR3 region has the DNA TGTGCCAGCAGTCCGGGACGGCTCTACGAGCAGTACTTC. The rearrangement uses TRBV25-1 and TRBJ2-7; D is perhaps TRBD1 or TRBD2 (5 bases each). This CDR3 is 13 amino acids long. Germline CDR1 reads MGHDK; CDR2 reads SYGVNS. The germline V and J ends were trimmed by 5 bases and 3 bases, with 11 bases remaining between them.